This entry features one T cell receptor (beta chain) sequence. Its target is not known. Researchers ran the PCR with 60 Vbeta and 13 Jbeta primers. Measured with immunoSEQ multiplex PCR; TCRdb has only the in-frame clones, and not every one. This repertoire shows over 200,000 clones, approximately 70% found once; its top ten account for around 2.6%. These data originate in a study of cytomegalovirus exposure and HLA in healthy donors. As for the study in general: There were 70 million to 95 million unique TCRs (from HLA-typed donors) in an early data release.

CDR1 LNHNV and CDR2 YYDKDF come from the germline V gene (reference sequence). CDR3 length: 18 amino acids. Trimming stripped 3 bases from V and 1 base from J, with 20 bases between. General study points: Among TCR beta chains of equal frequency, HLA-associated ones were more clonally expanded in a later analysis.

The chain employs TRBV15 and TRBJ2-3; tentatively, D is TRBD2 (6 bases). This sequence was found in a man aged 35 to 55 in good health and CMV-seropositive. Sequenced sample: PBMCs. CDR3 nucleotides: TGTGCCACCAGCAGGGCCCGCTTCGGATTAGCGGGCACAGATACGCAGTATTTT. This translates into CATSRARFGLAGTDTQYF.